These 21 T cell receptor beta chains came from one sample sequenced in a study of blood T cell repertoires in COVID-19. Assay: immunoSEQ multiplex PCR; the TCRdb copy retains only in-frame clones and omits some. The sample carries 150,000 or so clones, roughly four fifths recorded once. Input material: peripheral blood. These receptors were obtained from a human donor with acute or convalescent COVID-19. The donor label of this sample is uncertain.

On this clone itself: This may be a read error: a much more frequent sequence differs by one nucleotide. This chain links TRBV7-2 with TRBJ1-2; possible D gene TRBD1, 6 bases. The V gene's germline CDR1 is SGHTA and CDR2 FQGNSA. The CDR3 covers 13 residues. The germline V and J ends were trimmed by 3 bases and 6 bases, with 11 bases remaining between them. The CDR3 nucleotides read TGTGCCAGCAGCTTGCGGCAGGGGAATGGCTACACCTTC. Protein sequence: CASSLRQGNGYTF.

This chain connects TRBV10-2 to TRBJ1-1; TRBD1 is a possible D gene (5 bases). Between the trimmed V and J ends, which lost 6 bases and 4 bases, there was a span of 12 bases. The length of the CDR3 is 13 residues. Germline CDR1 WSHSY, CDR2 SAAADI. The CDR3 is CASSALGATEAFF. The CDR3 coding sequence is TGCGCCAGCAGCGCCCTAGGGGCCACTGAAGCTTTCTTT.

The chain combines TRBV27 with TRBJ2-7, with 9 bases identical to TRBD1. The CDR3 contains 14 residues. The ends lost 3 bases at V and 3 bases at J; junction bases unmatched: 3. The germline V gene encodes CDR1 MNHEY and CDR2 SMNVEV (reference sequence). The CDR3 sequence is CASSFGQGLYEQYF. CDR3 DNA sequence: TGTGCCAGCAGTTTTGGACAGGGGCTCTACGAGCAGTACTTC.

The chain has TRBV5-1 and TRBJ2-5, with TRBD2 matching 13 bases. The length of the CDR3 is 15 residues. Germline V lookup: CDR1 SGHRS, CDR2 YFSETQ. Trimming removed 4 bases from V and 2 bases from J; junction bases left unmatched: 2. CDR3 nucleotides: TGCGCCAGCAGCCAGACTAGCGGGGGGCAAGAGACCCAGTACTTC. Amino acid sequence: CASSQTSGGQETQYF.

The rearrangement links TRBV5-4 to TRBJ2-5; 9 bases are a match to TRBD2. J was trimmed by 3 bases and V by 4 bases; bases with no gene match: 4. CDR1 SGHNT and CDR2 YYREEE come from the germline V gene (reference sequence). CDR3 length: 14 amino acids. In nucleotides, the CDR3 is TGTGCCAGCAGCCCTAGCGGGGCTAAAGAGACCCAGTACTTC. Its protein is CASSPSGAKETQYF.

The V call is TRBV30, the J call TRBJ1-3, with D unclear. CDR1 and CDR2 (germline): GTSNPN, SVGIG (reference sequence). V lost 1 base, J lost 0 bases, and 7 bases lay in between. This CDR3 contains 14 residues. DNA for the CDR3: TGTGCCTGGAGTGGAAGTAGCTCTGGAAACACCATATATTTT. This gives the protein CAWSGSSSGNTIYF.

The chain employs TRBV5-4 and TRBJ2-5; a weak D match, TRBD2 (6 bases). Germline lookup yields CDR1 SGHNT and CDR2 YYREEE (reference sequence). This CDR3 region has 14 residues. Trimming left V 2 bases short and J 4 bases short, with 12 bases between. The CDR3 loop is CASSFQRAGETQYF. The CDR3 nucleotides read TGTGCCAGCAGCTTTCAGCGGGCGGGAGAGACCCAGTACTTC.

The chain combines TRBV5-4 with TRBJ2-1; D possibly corresponds to TRBD1 (5 bases). Germline lookup yields CDR1 SGHNT and CDR2 YYREEE (reference sequence). Trimming took off 0 bases at V and 0 bases at J, with 19 bases between the two ends. The CDR3 runs to 19 residues. The CDR3 nucleotides are TGTGCCAGCAGCTTGGCCTCAGGGCCCGCTTCTAGCTCCTACAATGAGCAGTTCTTC. It encodes CASSLASGPASSSYNEQFF.

The chain uses TRBV18 and TRBJ2-5; D is unresolved. The CDR3 length is 15 residues. Germline-derived CDR1 and CDR2 are KGHSH and LQKENI. V was cut by 2 bases and J by 0 bases, with 10 bases left in between. CDR3 coding DNA: TGTGCCAGCTCACCAACAGATATATACCAAGAGACCCAGTACTTC. Residues: CASSPTDIYQETQYF.

The gene calls are TRBV6-5 and TRBJ1-5; TRBD1 is a possible D gene (5 bases). V lost 6 bases, J lost 2 bases, and 11 bases lay in between. Germline V gives CDR1 MNHEY, CDR2 SVGAGI. CDR3 size: 14 residues. The CDR3 DNA reads TGTGCCAGCAGCCGCGGGACGGGCAATCAGCCCCAGCATTTT. Translating it yields CASSRGTGNQPQHF.

The chain is built from TRBV20-1 and TRBJ1-1, with D possibly TRBD1 on 5 matching bases. CDR3 size: 13 residues. Trimming removed 3 bases from V and 2 bases from J, with 10 bases in between. Looked up from germline, CDR1 is DFQATT and CDR2 is SNEGSKA (reference sequence). The CDR3 bases are TGCAGTGCTAGTAGGGGAACCAACACTGAAGCTTTCTTT. Translated, it gives CSASRGTNTEAFF.

The rearrangement uses TRBV5-1 and TRBJ2-3; maybe TRBD2 (7 bases). The CDR3 covers 15 residues. The germline V gene has CDR1 SGHRS and CDR2 YFSETQ. Deletions cut 4 bases from V and 3 bases from J, with 15 bases between. This chain's CDR3 is CASSPQAGATDTQYF. DNA for the CDR3: TGCGCCAGCAGCCCCCAGGCGGGGGCGACAGATACGCAGTATTTT.

The genes are TRBV5-4 and TRBJ2-1; possible D gene TRBD2, 6 bases. The CDR3 totals 15 residues. V lost 4 bases to trimming and J lost 7 bases, with 18 bases between them. CDR1 is SGHNT and CDR2 is YYREEE in the germline V gene (reference sequence). The CDR3 DNA is TGTGCCAGCAGCGGCCAGGAGGGTAGAGGGAATGAGCAGTTCTTC. Amino acids: CASSGQEGRGNEQFF.

V gene TRBV5-4 combines with J gene TRBJ2-6; 7 bases are a match to TRBD1. CDR1 SGHNT and CDR2 YYREEE come from the germline V gene (reference sequence). This CDR3 is 17 amino acids long. Unmatched junction bases numbered 3, after V lost 0 bases and J lost 0 bases. The CDR3, as DNA: TGTGCCAGCAGCTTGGAAGCAGGGGGCTCTGGGGCCAACGTCCTGACTTTC. Translated: CASSLEAGGSGANVLTF. Using reference TRBV5-4 and TRBJ2-6 for the parts outside the CDR3, the full variable domain is ETGVTQSPTHLIKTRGQQVTLRCSSQSGHNTVSWYQQALGQGPQFIFQYYREEENGRGNFPPRFSGLQFPNYSSELNVNALELDDSALYLCASSLEAGGSGANVLTFGAGSRLTVL.

The CDR3 loop reads CASSPDIWVEQFF. CDR3 nucleotide sequence: TGTGCCAGCAGCCCCGACATATGGGTTGAGCAGTTCTTC. The chain employs TRBV11-2 and TRBJ2-1; D gene unclear. CDR3 size: 13 residues. The V and J ends lost 5 bases and 9 bases respectively, with 14 bases between them. CDR1 SGHAT and CDR2 FQNNGV come from the germline V gene.

The V call is TRBV3-1 (or the pseudogene TRBV3-2), the J call TRBJ1-3; 9 bases agree with TRBD1. Per germline, CDR1 LGHDT and CDR2 YNNKEL (reference sequence). With V trimmed by 6 bases and J by 4 bases, 10 bases remained unmatched. This CDR3 region has 16 residues. In nucleotides, the CDR3 is TGTGCCAGCAGAAAAACCTCTGGACAGGGGGGAAACACCATATATTTT. It specifies CASRKTSGQGGNTIYF.

The genes are TRBV7-8 and TRBJ2-1; a possible D gene is TRBD1 (7 bases). Deletions cut 6 bases from V and 3 bases from J, with 15 bases between. CDR1 and CDR2 from the germline V gene are SGHVS and FQNEAQ. The CDR3 totals 15 residues. CDR3 in amino acids: CASSSNRGLYNEQFF. CDR3 coding DNA: TGTGCCAGCAGTTCAAACAGGGGACTCTACAATGAGCAGTTCTTC.

This clone was seen a few times. This chain uses TRBV6-5 with TRBJ1-5, with D unresolved. Trimming stripped 6 bases from V and 9 bases from J, with 15 bases between. Germline V gene sequence: CDR1 MNHEY, CDR2 SVGAGI. The CDR3 is 13 amino acids. The CDR3 DNA follows: TGTGCCAGCAGGGAGGGAGGGAAAGGGCCCCAGCATTTT. Translation gives CASREGGKGPQHF.

Only one count was recorded for this clone. The rearrangement joins TRBV6-5 to TRBJ2-1; D is perhaps TRBD2 (5 bases). V was shortened by 7 bases and J by 11 bases, with 21 bases between the two germline ends. This CDR3 is 14 amino acids long. Germline V gene data show CDR1 as MNHEY and CDR2 as SVGAGI. The CDR3 loop is CASTSVLDSEKQFF. CDR3 bases: TGTGCCAGCACTTCGGTTTTGGACTCAGAGAAGCAGTTCTTC.

The chain links TRBV27 to TRBJ1-2; no firm D call. V was clipped by 4 bases and J by 0 bases, with 12 bases between them. CDR1 is MNHEY, CDR2 SMNVEV, per germline (reference sequence). The CDR3 contains 15 residues. This chain's CDR3 is CASSYSLRTNYGYTF. The CDR3 bases are TGTGCCAGCAGTTACTCCCTGAGAACTAACTATGGCTACACCTTC.

The rearrangement uses TRBV3-1 (or the pseudogene TRBV3-2) and TRBJ1-2; 8 bases line up with TRBD1. Germline assignment: CDR1 LGHDT and CDR2 YNNKEL (reference sequence). The trim removed 4 bases at V and 6 bases at J, leaving 4 bases unmatched. This CDR3 contains 13 residues. The CDR3 loop is CASSLNRGDGYTF. The CDR3, as DNA: TGTGCCAGCAGCCTTAACAGGGGGGATGGCTACACCTTC.